This T cell receptor (beta chain) stems from a study of long-term antiretroviral therapy in people with HIV. Study-wide background: Samples collected earliest predate the 2015 immediate-ART recommendation by about a decade.

The study, taken as a whole, reports: It was observed that HIV repertoires exhibited narrower CDR3 length ranges than controls.

The assay, immunoSEQ v3.0, was run at survey level. Target depth was about 35,000-50,000 T-cell genomes per sample. TCRdb keeps only in-frame clones here, not all; method: immunoSEQ multiplex PCR. The table includes around 43,000 clones, around 93% detected once. CDR3 length: 15 residues. V was shortened by 2 bases and J by 1 base, with 11 bases between the two germline ends. The V gene's germline CDR1 is SNHLY and CDR2 FYNNEI. Comment on this clone: The antigen remains undetermined.

The sample here was unsorted PBMCs, taken 9.2 years after starting antiretroviral therapy. The receptor's source is a man aged 25 to 40 with HIV. This chain uses TRBV2 with TRBJ1-1; D might be TRBD1 (6 bases). CDR3 region: CASSERGGQNTEAFF. The CDR3 nucleotides read TGTGCCAGCAGTGAAAGGGGGGGACAGAACACTGAAGCTTTCTTT.